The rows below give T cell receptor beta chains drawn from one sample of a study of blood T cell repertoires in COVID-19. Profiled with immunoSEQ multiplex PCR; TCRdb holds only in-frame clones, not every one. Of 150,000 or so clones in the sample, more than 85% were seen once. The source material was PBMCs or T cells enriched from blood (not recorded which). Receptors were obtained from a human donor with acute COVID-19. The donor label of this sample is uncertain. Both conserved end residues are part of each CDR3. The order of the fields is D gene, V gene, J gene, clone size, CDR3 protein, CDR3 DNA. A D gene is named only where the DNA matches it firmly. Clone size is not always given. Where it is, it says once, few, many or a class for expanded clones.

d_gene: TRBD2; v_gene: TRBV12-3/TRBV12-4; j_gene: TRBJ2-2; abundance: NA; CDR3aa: CASLAGDTGELFF; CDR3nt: TGTGCCAGCTTAGCGGGGGACACCGGGGAGCTGTTTTTT
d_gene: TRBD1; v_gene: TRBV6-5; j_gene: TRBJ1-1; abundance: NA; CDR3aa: CASIQGVGSEAFF; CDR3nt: TGTGCCAGCATACAGGGGGTCGGATCTGAAGCTTTCTTT
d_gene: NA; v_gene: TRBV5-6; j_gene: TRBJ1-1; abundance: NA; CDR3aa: CASSPAGVETEAFF; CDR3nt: TGTGCCAGCAGCCCGGCAGGTGTGGAAACTGAAGCTTTCTTT
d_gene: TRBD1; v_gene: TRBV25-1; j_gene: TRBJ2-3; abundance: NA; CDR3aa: CASSDTGGLNTDTQYF; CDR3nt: TGTGCCAGCAGTGACACAGGGGGCCTCAACACAGATACGCAGTATTTT
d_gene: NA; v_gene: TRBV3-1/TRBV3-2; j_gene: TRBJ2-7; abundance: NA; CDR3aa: CASSQGSVQQYF; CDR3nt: TGTGCCAGCAGCCAAGGATCAGTCCAGCAGTACTTC
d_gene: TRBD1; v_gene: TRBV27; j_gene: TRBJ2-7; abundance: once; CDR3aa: CASKLYRDSTYEQYF; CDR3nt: TGTGCCAGCAAACTATACCGGGACAGCACCTACGAGCAGTACTTC
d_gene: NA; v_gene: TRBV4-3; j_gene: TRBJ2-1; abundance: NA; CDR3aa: CASSQGLSGTYYEQFF; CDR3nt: TGCGCCAGCAGCCAAGGCCTCTCCGGGACTTACTATGAGCAGTTCTTC
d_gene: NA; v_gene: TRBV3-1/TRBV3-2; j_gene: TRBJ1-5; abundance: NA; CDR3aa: CASSQPDVFLGNQPQHF; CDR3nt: TGTGCCAGCAGCCAGCCAGATGTATTCCTCGGCAATCAGCCCCAGCATTTT
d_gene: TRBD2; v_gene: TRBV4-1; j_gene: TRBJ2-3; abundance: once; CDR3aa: CASSRNLAGGPGDTQYF; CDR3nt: TGCGCCAGCAGCCGGAACTTAGCGGGGGGGCCTGGAGATACGCAGTATTTT
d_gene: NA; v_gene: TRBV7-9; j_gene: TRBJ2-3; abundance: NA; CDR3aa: CASSPGGSYDTQYF; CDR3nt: TGTGCCAGCAGCCCAGGGGGGTCCTACGATACGCAGTATTTT
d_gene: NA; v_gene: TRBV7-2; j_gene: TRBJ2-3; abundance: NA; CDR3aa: CASRPKDWGTDTQYF; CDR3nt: TGTGCCAGCAGGCCAAAGGACTGGGGCACAGATACGCAGTATTTT
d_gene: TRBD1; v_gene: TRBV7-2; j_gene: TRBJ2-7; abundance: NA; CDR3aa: CASSKKPPGQGHYEQYF; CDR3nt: TGTGCCAGCAGCAAAAAACCTCCGGGACAGGGGCACTACGAGCAGTACTTC
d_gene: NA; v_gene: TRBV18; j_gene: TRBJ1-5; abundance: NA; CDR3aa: CASSPLGPPADQPQHF; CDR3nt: TGTGCCAGCTCACCACTGGGCCCACCCGCTGATCAGCCCCAGCATTTT
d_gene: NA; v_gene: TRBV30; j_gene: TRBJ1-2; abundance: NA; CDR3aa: CAWLRQRLPFDGYTF; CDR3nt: TGTGCCTGGTTAAGACAGCGTCTCCCCTTCGATGGCTACACCTTC
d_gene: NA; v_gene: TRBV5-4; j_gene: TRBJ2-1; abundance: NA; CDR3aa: CASSPGDRYNEQFF; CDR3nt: TGTGCCAGCAGCCCCGGTGATCGTTACAATGAGCAGTTCTTC
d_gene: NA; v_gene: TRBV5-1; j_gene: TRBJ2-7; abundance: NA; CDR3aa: CASRIGGGVPYEQYF; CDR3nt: TGCGCCAGCCGCATCGGGGGTGGGGTGCCCTACGAGCAGTACTTC
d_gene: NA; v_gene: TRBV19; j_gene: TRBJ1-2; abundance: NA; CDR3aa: CASWRLRDGYTF; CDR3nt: TGTGCCAGTTGGCGTCTCAGGGATGGCTACACCTTC
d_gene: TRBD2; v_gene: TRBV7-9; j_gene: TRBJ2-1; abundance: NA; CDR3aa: CASSPPGRLAGPNEQFF; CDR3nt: TGTGCCAGCAGCCCCCCCGGCAGGCTAGCGGGGCCCAATGAGCAGTTCTTC
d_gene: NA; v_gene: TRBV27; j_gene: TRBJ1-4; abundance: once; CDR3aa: CASSLTSRGLTNEKLFF; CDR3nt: TGTGCCAGCAGTCTAACCTCCCGGGGACTAACTAATGAAAAACTGTTTTTT
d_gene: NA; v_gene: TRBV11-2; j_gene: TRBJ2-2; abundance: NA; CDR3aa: CASSLDRAGNTGELFF; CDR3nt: TGTGCCAGCAGCTTAGATCGCGCGGGGAACACCGGGGAGCTGTTTTTT
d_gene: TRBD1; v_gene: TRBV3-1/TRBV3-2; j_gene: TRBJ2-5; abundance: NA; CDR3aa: CASSRQGPQETQYF; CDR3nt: TGTGCCAGCAGCCGACAGGGGCCCCAAGAGACCCAGTACTTC
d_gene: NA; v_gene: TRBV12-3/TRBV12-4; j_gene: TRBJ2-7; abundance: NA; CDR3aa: CASSPTRGQQYF; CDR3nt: TGTGCCAGCAGTCCGACCCGTGGGCAACAGTACTTC
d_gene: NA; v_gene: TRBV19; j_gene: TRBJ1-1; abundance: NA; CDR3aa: CASSIDLRETTEDTEAFF; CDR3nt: TGTGCCAGTAGTATAGACTTACGAGAGACCACGGAGGACACTGAAGCTTTCTTT
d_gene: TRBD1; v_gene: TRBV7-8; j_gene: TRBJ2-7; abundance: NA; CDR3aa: CASSWDRLYEQYF; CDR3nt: TGTGCCAGCAGCTGGGACAGGCTCTACGAGCAGTACTTC
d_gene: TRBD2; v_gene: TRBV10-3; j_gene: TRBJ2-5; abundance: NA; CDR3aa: CAISPGREGETQYF; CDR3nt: TGTGCCATCAGTCCTGGACGGGAGGGAGAGACCCAGTACTTC
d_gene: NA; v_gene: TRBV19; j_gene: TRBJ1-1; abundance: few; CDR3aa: CASSVLAGGKGTEAFF; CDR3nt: TGTGCCAGTAGTGTTCTGGCGGGGGGAAAGGGCACTGAAGCTTTCTTT
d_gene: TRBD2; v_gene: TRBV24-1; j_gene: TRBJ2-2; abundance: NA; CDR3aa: CATSDPRESGELFF; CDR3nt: TGTGCCACCAGTGATCCGCGGGAGAGCGGGGAGCTGTTTTTT
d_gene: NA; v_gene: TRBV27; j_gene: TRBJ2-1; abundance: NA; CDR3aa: CASSSRMTAVYNEQFF; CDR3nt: TGTGCCAGCAGTTCCCGAATGACAGCCGTATACAATGAGCAGTTCTTC
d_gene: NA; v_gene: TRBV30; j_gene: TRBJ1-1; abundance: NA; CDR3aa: CAWRGPITEAFF; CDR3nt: TGTGCCTGGAGGGGGCCCATTACTGAAGCTTTCTTT
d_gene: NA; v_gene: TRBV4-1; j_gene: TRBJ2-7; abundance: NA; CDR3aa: CASSYPGAYEQYF; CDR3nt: TGCGCCAGCAGCTACCCGGGAGCCTACGAGCAGTACTTC
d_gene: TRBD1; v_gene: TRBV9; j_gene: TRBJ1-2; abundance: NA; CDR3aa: CASSGTGGYGYTF; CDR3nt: TGTGCCAGCAGCGGAACAGGGGGCTATGGCTACACCTTC
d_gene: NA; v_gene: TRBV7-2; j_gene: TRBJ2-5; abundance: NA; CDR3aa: CASSSLGSGHRVETQYF; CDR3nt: TGTGCCAGCAGCTCCCTAGGGTCGGGACATAGGGTGGAGACCCAGTACTTC
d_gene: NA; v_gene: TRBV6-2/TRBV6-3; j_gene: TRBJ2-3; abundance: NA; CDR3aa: CASSIQITDTQYF; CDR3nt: TGTGCCAGCAGCATACAGATCACAGATACGCAGTATTTT
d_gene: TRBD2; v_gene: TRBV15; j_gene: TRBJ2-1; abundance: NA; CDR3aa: CATSRVLAGGVEQFF; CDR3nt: TGTGCCACCAGCAGAGTACTAGCGGGGGGCGTCGAGCAGTTCTTC
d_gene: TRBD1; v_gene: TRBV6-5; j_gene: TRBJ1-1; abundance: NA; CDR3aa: CASSPSTGGTEAFF; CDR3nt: TGTGCCAGCAGTCCATCGACAGGGGGCACTGAAGCTTTCTTT
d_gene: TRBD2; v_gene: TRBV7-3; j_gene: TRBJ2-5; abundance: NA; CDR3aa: CASSLTSRGGLETQYF; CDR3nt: TGTGCCAGCAGCTTAACGTCACGGGGGGGCCTTGAGACCCAGTACTTC
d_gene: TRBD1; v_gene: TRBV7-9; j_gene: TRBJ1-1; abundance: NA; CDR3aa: CASSLVRDRWGGTEAFF; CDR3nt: TGTGCCAGCAGCTTAGTCCGGGACAGGTGGGGTGGAACTGAAGCTTTCTTT
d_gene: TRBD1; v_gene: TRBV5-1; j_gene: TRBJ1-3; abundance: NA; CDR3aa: CASSLGTGAQSGNTIYF; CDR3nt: TGCGCCAGCAGCTTAGGGACAGGCGCCCAATCTGGAAACACCATATATTTT
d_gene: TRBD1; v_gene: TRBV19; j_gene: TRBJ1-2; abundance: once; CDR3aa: CASSSRGGDRSYGYTF; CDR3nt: TGTGCCAGTAGCTCACGTGGAGGGGACAGGAGCTATGGCTACACCTTC
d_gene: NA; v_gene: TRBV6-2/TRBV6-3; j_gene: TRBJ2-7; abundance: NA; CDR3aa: CASSLGRGPYEQYF; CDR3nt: TGTGCCAGCAGTTTGGGTAGGGGCCCCTACGAGCAGTACTTC
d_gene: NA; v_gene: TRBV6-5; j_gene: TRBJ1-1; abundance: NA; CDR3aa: CASSSKTASGTEAFF; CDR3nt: TGTGCCAGCAGTTCTAAGACAGCCTCGGGCACTGAAGCTTTCTTT
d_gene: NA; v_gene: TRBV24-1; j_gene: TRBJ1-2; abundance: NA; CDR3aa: CATSGGSPYGYTF; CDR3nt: TGTGCCACCAGTGGAGGCAGTCCCTATGGCTACACCTTC
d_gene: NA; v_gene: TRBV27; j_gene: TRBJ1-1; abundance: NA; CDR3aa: CASSWYKGAGLNTEAFF; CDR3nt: TGTGCCAGCAGTTGGTATAAGGGCGCAGGGCTGAACACTGAAGCTTTCTTT
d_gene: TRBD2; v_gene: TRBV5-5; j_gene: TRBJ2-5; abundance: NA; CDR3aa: CASSPRILRGGRETQYF; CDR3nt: TGTGCCAGCAGCCCCAGAATTCTGCGGGGGGGCCGGGAGACCCAGTACTTC
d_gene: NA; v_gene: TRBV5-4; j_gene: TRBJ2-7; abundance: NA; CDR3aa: CASSGGWGLRSYEQYF; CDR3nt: TGTGCCAGCAGCGGGGGCTGGGGGCTCAGATCCTACGAGCAGTACTTC
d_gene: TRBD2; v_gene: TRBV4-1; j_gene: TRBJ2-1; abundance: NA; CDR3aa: CASSHGGGNNEQFF; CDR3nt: TGCGCCAGCAGCCACGGCGGGGGGAACAATGAGCAGTTCTTC